These 28 T cell receptor beta chains originate from one sample sequenced in a study of T cells in Graves' hyperthyroidism and ophthalmopathy. RNA transcripts provided the source from which TCR beta CDR3 regions were amplified. The study used the HTBI primer set for a first-round RT-PCR of the TCR CDR3. TCRdb recomputed calls from the multiplex PCR reads with MiXCR, one row per CDR3 protein. The sample records over 250,000 distinct CDR3 sequences, about 20% being singletons. The specimen sequenced was blood. The receptor set was obtained from a man aged 30 to 45 with Graves' ophthalmopathy.

The rearrangement uses TRBV19 and TRBJ1-3; D is unclear. Germline CDR1 reads LNHDA; CDR2 reads SQIVND (reference sequence). The CDR3 sequence is 14 residues long. V dropped 4 bases and J dropped 0 bases, with 7 bases sitting between them. Written as DNA, the CDR3 is TGTGCCAGTAGTACCTTATCCTCTGGAAACACCATATATTTT. The encoded protein is CASSTLSSGNTIYF.

This clonotype was observed a handful of times. The gene calls are TRBV27 and TRBJ1-2; a weak D match, TRBD1 (5 bases). This CDR3 has 15 amino acids. Trimming removed 5 bases from V and 4 bases from J, with 17 bases in between. The germline gives CDR1 MNHEY, CDR2 SMNVEV (reference sequence). Here the CDR3 DNA reads TGTGCCAGCAGTCCGCCCGGGGGTGGTTTCTATGGCTACACCTTC. This encodes CASSPPGGGFYGYTF.

The genes are TRBV12-3 or TRBV12-4 and TRBJ1-5, with 7 positions matching TRBD1. CDR3 size: 17 residues. V was pared by 5 bases and J by 3 bases, with 13 bases of the junction left unmatched. The CDR3 sequence is CASSPRQGLISNQPQHF. DNA for the CDR3: TGTGCCAGCAGTCCGCGACAGGGACTCATCTCCAATCAGCCCCAGCATTTT.

This clonotype was seen more than once but under ten times. The chain combines TRBV14 with TRBJ2-2, with D possibly TRBD1 on 6 matching bases. Germline V lookup: CDR1 SGHDN, CDR2 FVKESK. CDR3 length: 20 amino acids. The V end lost 3 bases, the J end lost 1 base, and 24 bases lay between the germline ends. CDR3 DNA sequence: TGTGCCAGCAGCCACCCCAAGGGGGATAAGGGACGGAAGAACACCGGGGAGCTGTTTTTT. Protein sequence: CASSHPKGDKGRKNTGELFF.

Concerning this clonotype: A much larger clone is a single base away; this may be a read error. V is TRBV3-1 and J is TRBJ1-1; D uncertain. Looked up from germline, CDR1 is LGHDT and CDR2 is YNNKEL (reference sequence). The CDR3 is 13 residues long. V was shortened by 1 base and J by 1 base, with 4 bases between the two germline ends. The CDR3 DNA sequence: TGTGCCAGCAGCCAAGTCGAGAACACTGAAGCTTTCTTT. Translation gives CASSQVENTEAFF.

This chain links TRBV11-2 with TRBJ1-6; no clear D. Trimming stripped 1 base from V and 7 bases from J, with 11 bases between. The germline CDR1 and CDR2 sequences are SGHAT and FQNNGV. This CDR3 comprises 15 residues. The CDR3 nucleotides are TGTGCCAGCAGCTTAGGATCGGACCGAAATTCACCCCTCCACTTT. It codes for CASSLGSDRNSPLHF. Supplemented by reference TRBV11-2 and TRBJ1-6, the full variable domain reads EAGVAQSPRYKIIEKRQSVAFWCNPISGHATLYWYQQILGQGPKLLIQFQNNGVVDDSQLPKDRFSAERLKGVDSTLKIQPAKLEDSAVYLCASSLGSDRNSPLHFGNGTRLTVT.

This clonotype was seen only a few times. This rearrangement joins TRBV19 to TRBJ1-3; weak D call: TRBD1 (6 bases). There are 13 residues in the CDR3. Germline CDR1 LNHDA, CDR2 SQIVND (reference sequence). Deletions cut 9 bases from V and 0 bases from J, with 9 bases between. In DNA form, the CDR3 reads TGTGCCAGCGACAGGTCCTCTGGAAACACCATATATTTT. Translating gives CASDRSSGNTIYF.

V is TRBV11-3 and J is TRBJ2-1, with D unclear. Trimming shortened V by 5 bases and J by 9 bases, and 14 bases separated the two germline ends. CDR1 is SGHNT, CDR2 YENEEA, per germline. The CDR3 covers 13 residues. The CDR3 bases are TGTGCCAGCAGCCACCCTACCCAGCCTGAGCAGTTCTTC. Translation: CASSHPTQPEQFF.

This clonotype was observed many times. The chain has TRBV28 and TRBJ1-2, with 7 nucleotides matching TRBD1. This CDR3 comprises 16 residues. The V gene end was trimmed by 5 bases and the J gene end by 4 bases; junction bases not matched to a gene: 13. CDR1 MDHEN and CDR2 SYDVKM come from the germline V gene. Here the CDR3 reads CASSRTGAAGGYGYTF. CDR3 nucleotides: TGTGCCAGCAGTCGAACAGGGGCCGCAGGCGGCTATGGCTACACCTTC.

The chain uses TRBV30 and TRBJ1-2; weak D call: TRBD1 (5 bases). Per the germline V gene, CDR1 is GTSNPN and CDR2 is SVGIG (reference sequence). The length of the CDR3 is 14 residues. The V gene lost 6 bases and the J gene lost 4 bases, with 18 bases spanning the gap. In DNA form, the CDR3 reads TGTGCCTGCCCGACCGGGACCGTGAGCTATGGCTACACCTTC. This encodes CACPTGTVSYGYTF.

This clonotype was detected many times. The chain recombines TRBV6-1 with TRBJ2-3; D not resolved. This CDR3 spans 14 amino acids. The germline CDR1 and CDR2 sequences are MNHNS and SASEGT. V was trimmed by 1 base and J by 2 bases, leaving 7 bases between them. The CDR3 here is CASSEGGFTDTQYF. The CDR3 DNA reads TGTGCCAGCAGTGAAGGCGGATTCACAGATACGCAGTATTTT.

The chain uses TRBV7-6 and TRBJ2-1; D is unresolved. The CDR3 loop spans 16 amino acids. The V end lost 3 bases, the J end lost 0 bases, and 12 bases lay between the germline ends. Looked up from germline, CDR1 is SGHVS and CDR2 is FNYEAQ. The CDR3 DNA is TGTGCCAGCAGCTTTAGGGCCGGTCACTCCTACAATGAGCAGTTCTTC. It yields the protein CASSFRAGHSYNEQFF.

The chain combines TRBV20-1 with TRBJ2-7; TRBD2 agrees at 8 bases. CDR1 and CDR2 (germline): DFQATT, SNEGSKA (reference sequence). After removal of 3 bases from V and 3 bases from J, the junction contained 7 bases not matched to a gene. This CDR3 has 14 amino acids. The CDR3 protein is CSASRREVYYEQYF. The CDR3 bases are TGCAGTGCTAGCCGGCGGGAGGTGTACTACGAGCAGTACTTC.

Regarding this clonotype: The junction and the germline gene differ at one end; a read error may be behind it. The genes are TRBV20-1 and TRBJ2-5; 9 bases align to TRBD2. Germline-derived CDR1 and CDR2 are DFQATT and SNEGSKA (reference sequence). This CDR3 has 17 amino acids. The CDR3 spells CSTRDPGSGSFLETQYF. CDR3 DNA: TGCAGTACTAGAGATCCTGGTAGCGGGAGTTTTCTGGAGACCCAGTACTTC.

This clonotype has more than one count but fewer than ten. This chain connects TRBV11-2 to TRBJ2-5; the match to TRBD1 covers 7 bases. V trimming: 1 base; J trimming: 5 bases; junction bases outside the gene matches: 4. Germline-derived CDR1 and CDR2 are SGHAT and FQNNGV. CDR3 size: 14 residues. CDR3 in DNA: TGTGCCAGCAGCTTAGGGACAGGCCCGGAGACCCAGTACTTC. As protein: CASSLGTGPETQYF.

This clonotype came up once. A read error is possible here, since a much larger clone lies one base away. J is TRBJ1-1 and V is TRBV20-1, with TRBD1 matching 8 bases. Trimming at V came to 8 bases and at J to 7 bases, leaving 12 bases not matched to a gene. CDR1 is DFQATT and CDR2 is SNEGSKA in the germline V gene (reference sequence). The CDR3 sequence is 13 residues long. The CDR3 region has the DNA TGCAGTTCATTAGCCGGGACAGGAGGTGAAGCTTTCTTT. Residues: CSSLAGTGGEAFF.

This clonotype was counted only a few times. The CDR3 sequence is CASSNLGTGFIQDEQFF. In nucleotides, the CDR3 is TGTGCCAGCAGTAACCTGGGGACAGGGTTCATTCAGGATGAGCAGTTCTTC. The chain employs TRBV6-1 and TRBJ2-1; TRBD1 matches 9 bases. V trimming: 5 bases; J trimming: 8 bases; junction bases outside the gene matches: 16. This CDR3 is 17 amino acids long. In germline, CDR1 is MNHNS, CDR2 SASEGT.

This clonotype was picked up many times. The chain recombines TRBV2 with TRBJ2-7, with TRBD1 matching 8 bases. Germline assignment: CDR1 SNHLY and CDR2 FYNNEI. The V gene end was trimmed by 6 bases and the J gene end by 2 bases; junction bases not matched to a gene: 6. The CDR3 length is 14 residues. The CDR3 loop is CASRVRTGTYEQYF. In DNA, the CDR3 is TGTGCCAGCAGGGTCCGGACAGGGACCTACGAGCAGTACTTC.

The table lists this clonotype with many counts. The rearrangement joins TRBV28 to TRBJ1-4, with D tentatively TRBD1 (5 bases). V was pared by 5 bases and J by 8 bases, with 21 bases between. From germline, CDR1 is MDHEN and CDR2 SYDVKM. This CDR3 region has 16 residues. The CDR3 region is CASSDPGGRAGEKLFF. The CDR3 nucleotides read TGTGCCAGCAGTGACCCCGGTGGCCGAGCAGGGGAAAAACTGTTTTTT.

This clonotype has more than one count but fewer than ten. The V gene is TRBV12-3 or TRBV12-4, the J gene TRBJ1-5; D is unresolved. V lost 3 bases, J lost 2 bases, and 8 bases lay in between. The CDR3 is made up of 14 amino acids. The CDR3 nucleotides are TGTGCCAGCAGTTTCGGAGATGGCAATCAGCCCCAGCATTTT. Translating it yields CASSFGDGNQPQHF.

The sample holds many counts of this clonotype. The V gene is TRBV12-3 or TRBV12-4, the J gene TRBJ1-1, with 9 bases fitting TRBD1. Trimming removed 5 bases from V and 1 base from J; junction bases left unmatched: 2. This CDR3 has 14 amino acids. CDR3 DNA sequence: TGTGCCAGCAGTCCGGGACAGGGGAACACTGAAGCTTTCTTT. This codes for CASSPGQGNTEAFF.

This chain links TRBV7-9 with TRBJ2-5; no firm D call. The ends were cut back, 2 bases at V and 1 base at J, with 8 bases in the middle. The CDR3 is 14 residues long. Looked up from germline, CDR1 is SEHNR and CDR2 is FQNEAQ (reference sequence). CDR3 coding DNA: TGTGCCAGCAGCTTACAGTTTGGCCAAGAGACCCAGTACTTC. Its protein product is CASSLQFGQETQYF.

V usage is TRBV7-3 and J usage is TRBJ2-1; a possible D gene is TRBD2 (6 bases). With 2 bases removed from V and 8 bases from J, the gap between germline ends came to 13 bases. The CDR3 spans 14 residues. The V gene's germline CDR1 is SGHTA and CDR2 FQGTGA. The CDR3 reads CASSLGTPGDEQFF. CDR3 DNA sequence: TGTGCCAGCAGCTTAGGGACGCCGGGAGATGAGCAGTTCTTC.

This clonotype was seen ten or more times. The chain has TRBV5-1 and TRBJ2-1; the D call may be TRBD1 or TRBD2 (5 bases each). Germline CDR1 is SGHRS and CDR2 is YFSETQ. The CDR3 has 15 amino acids. Trimming took off 1 base at V and 0 bases at J, with 8 bases between the two ends. The CDR3 nucleotides read TGCGCCAGCAGCTTGTGGGGACCCTCCTACAATGAGCAGTTCTTC. Amino acids: CASSLWGPSYNEQFF. The full variable domain, completed using reference TRBV5-1 and TRBJ2-1, is KAGVTQTPRYLIKTRGQQVTLSCSPISGHRSVSWYQQTPGQGLQFLFEYFSETQRNKGNFPGRFSGRQFSNSRSEMNVSTLELGDSALYLCASSLWGPSYNEQFFGPGTRLTVL.

As DNA, the CDR3 is TGCGCCAGCAGCCTGAAAGACGAGCAGTACTTC. The encoded protein is CASSLKDEQYF. The V call is TRBV5-1, the J call TRBJ2-7; D is ambiguous. CDR1 is SGHRS and CDR2 is YFSETQ in the germline V gene. Trimming left V 4 bases short and J 5 bases short, with 7 bases between. The CDR3 runs 11 residues.

This clonotype appeared many times. The V gene is TRBV12-3 or TRBV12-4, the J gene TRBJ2-3; tentative D call: TRBD1 (5 bases). V lost 1 base and J 2 bases, leaving 7 bases between the germline ends. The CDR3 contains 14 residues. Written as DNA, the CDR3 is TGTGCCAGCAGTTTAGGGACAAACACAGATACGCAGTATTTT. It yields the protein CASSLGTNTDTQYF.

This clonotype was recorded many times. V gene TRBV11-2 combines with J gene TRBJ2-7; 7 nucleotides agree with TRBD1. The J segment lost 3 bases and the V segment lost 6 bases, leaving 8 bases of the junction unmatched. This CDR3 region has 14 residues. Germline CDR1 SGHAT, CDR2 FQNNGV. CDR3 in DNA: TGTGCCAGCAGTTCTACCGGGACAGTCTACGAGCAGTACTTC. Its translation: CASSSTGTVYEQYF.

This clonotype appeared many times. This rearrangement joins TRBV20-1 to TRBJ2-5, with 11 bases fitting TRBD2. CDR3 length: 17 amino acids. Germline CDR1 reads DFQATT; CDR2 reads SNEGSKA (reference sequence). V was clipped by 0 bases and J by 1 base; unmatched bases: 7. The CDR3 spells CSARDALAGGRQETQYF. For the CDR3, the DNA is TGCAGTGCTAGAGATGCGTTAGCGGGAGGGCGCCAAGAGACCCAGTACTTC.